The rows below give T cell receptor beta chains drawn from one sample of a study of neoadjuvant anti-PD-1 for oral cavity cancer. Clones were read by immunoSEQ multiplex PCR, and TCRdb kept only the in-frame ones, dropping some. The table has roughly 15,000 clones, about 66% seen once; the top ten hold around 2.6%. Material: PBMCs, obtained before nivolumab (anti-PD-1) treatment. These receptors originate from a person aged 35 to 85 with oral cavity squamous cell carcinoma. CDR3s include the opening cysteine and the closing phenylalanine or tryptophan. Each record gives: CDR3 protein, CDR3 DNA, D gene, clone size, V gene, J gene. D genes are given only for firm matches. Only part of the rows carry a size: once, few, many, or a class if the clone is expanded.

CDR3: CASSVQSGLMNEQFF; DNA: TGTGCCAGCAGCGTACAAAGCGGGCTTATGAATGAGCAGTTCTTC; D: -; size: -; V: TRBV9; J: TRBJ2-1
CDR3: CASSPTPSGRINEQYF; DNA: TGTGCCAGCAGCCCTACCCCCAGCGGGAGGATCAACGAGCAGTACTTC; D: TRBD2; size: once; V: TRBV11-2; J: TRBJ2-7
CDR3: CASSPLQGLNTEAFF; DNA: TGTGCCAGCAGTCCCTTACAGGGCTTGAACACTGAAGCTTTCTTT; D: -; size: -; V: TRBV6-5; J: TRBJ1-1
CDR3: CASSFGSTQAEQYF; DNA: TGTGCCAGCAGCTTCGGGAGTACCCAAGCCGAGCAGTACTTC; D: -; size: -; V: TRBV5-4; J: TRBJ2-7
CDR3: CATSRATGPGNTIYF; DNA: TGTGCCACCAGCAGAGCGACAGGGCCAGGAAACACCATATATTTT; D: TRBD1; size: -; V: TRBV15; J: TRBJ1-3
CDR3: CASSLYAASSYEQYF; DNA: TGTGCCAGCAGCCTTTACGCGGCAAGCTCCTACGAGCAGTACTTC; D: -; size: -; V: TRBV5-4; J: TRBJ2-7
CDR3: CASSPRQGFNEKLFF; DNA: TGTGCCAGCAGCCCCCGACAGGGTTTTAATGAAAAACTGTTTTTT; D: TRBD1; size: -; V: TRBV7-8; J: TRBJ1-4
CDR3: CASSFGGNAGELFF; DNA: TGTGCCAGCAGTTTTGGAGGGAACGCCGGGGAGCTGTTTTTT; D: -; size: few; V: TRBV27; J: TRBJ2-2
CDR3: CASSQLANTEAFF; DNA: TGTGCCAGCAGCCAGCTAGCGAACACTGAAGCTTTCTTT; D: -; size: once; V: TRBV25-1; J: TRBJ1-1
CDR3: CASSWDRVNQPQHF; DNA: TGTGCCAGCAGCTGGGACAGAGTCAATCAGCCCCAGCATTTT; D: TRBD1; size: -; V: TRBV11-2; J: TRBJ1-5
CDR3: CASSLGSGKGYEQYF; DNA: TGCGCCAGCAGCTTGGGTAGCGGGAAGGGCTACGAGCAGTACTTC; D: TRBD2; size: -; V: TRBV5-1; J: TRBJ2-7
CDR3: CSVTHYRGSGELFF; DNA: TGCAGCGTTACACACTACAGGGGATCCGGGGAGCTGTTTTTT; D: TRBD1; size: few; V: TRBV29-1; J: TRBJ2-2
CDR3: CASSLAATYSNQPQHF; DNA: TGTGCCAGCAGCTTGGCCGCGACATATAGCAATCAGCCCCAGCATTTT; D: -; size: -; V: TRBV5-5; J: TRBJ1-5
CDR3: CSVESVGDTEAFF; DNA: TGCAGCGTTGAAAGTGTAGGGGACACTGAAGCTTTCTTT; D: -; size: -; V: TRBV29-1; J: TRBJ1-1
CDR3: CASRKLQAFF; DNA: TGTGCCAGCCGTAAATTACAAGCTTTCTTT; D: -; size: -; V: TRBV6-6; J: TRBJ1-1
CDR3: CASRGAGGTYEQYF; DNA: TGTGCCAGCAGGGGAGCGGGAGGGACCTACGAGCAGTACTTC; D: TRBD2; size: few; V: TRBV28; J: TRBJ2-7
CDR3: CASSLRQGYEQYF; DNA: TGTGCCAGCAGCTTAAGACAGGGATACGAGCAGTACTTC; D: TRBD1; size: -; V: TRBV7-3; J: TRBJ2-7
CDR3: CASSAAGGKTQYF; DNA: TGCGCCAGCAGCGCAGCGGGAGGGAAGACCCAGTACTTC; D: TRBD2; size: -; V: TRBV10-1; J: TRBJ2-5